Reported below is one TCR beta chain. The sample comes from a study of blood T cell repertoires in COVID-19. About the study: Donors in the United States, Italy and Spain gave samples during acute or convalescent COVID-19. T cells, B-cell-depleted T cells, or PBMCs supplied cDNA or gDNA.

As handled by the study authors: Amplified reference gene primers provided the basis for estimating nucleated cell counts. Method: immunoSEQ multiplex PCR; TCRdb's copy keeps in-frame clones and lacks some. Clonal size and the V and J genes are those of that table, whereas D and trimming came from the DNA. The sample holds approximately 45,000 clones, 65% to 85% seen once. The receptor was isolated from a woman at least 80 years old with acute or convalescent COVID-19. Sequencing was performed on peripheral blood.

Here the CDR3 reads CASSLQVGGDGYTF. DNA of the CDR3: TGTGCCAGCAGCTTACAGGTCGGGGGTGATGGCTACACCTTC. The genes are TRBV7-8 and TRBJ1-2; a possible D gene is TRBD1 (5 bases). This CDR3 is built from 14 residues. V was pared by 2 bases and J by 6 bases, with 13 bases between. Per the germline V gene, CDR1 is SGHVS and CDR2 is FQNEAQ.